This T cell receptor beta chain was captured in a study of post-analysis software for immune sequencing data. General study points: TRBV5-6, TRBV5-1 and TRBV20-1 belonged to a set of roughly five TRBV segments that were more frequent in patients than controls. Comparison with controls showed significantly lower normalized Chao1 diversity in multiple sclerosis patients. F measure clustering grouped samples strongly by preparation batch.

Germline CDR1 SQVTM, CDR2 ANQGSEA. Trimming left V 3 bases short and J 2 bases short, with 7 bases between. The CDR3 extends over 12 amino acids. Incorporated into the TCR beta cDNA libraries were unique molecular identifiers, which served to reduce PCR and sequencing biases. With 1 to 10 million T cells as the source, hundreds of thousands of cDNA molecules resulted. One entry per CDR3 protein results from TCRdb running MiXCR on the PCR reads. The sample shows about 200,000 distinct CDR3 sequences, 29% of them seen only once. This clonotype was found a few times. Its specificity is unknown. The sample taken for sequencing was blood. The J gene is TRBJ1-2, the V gene TRBV29-1; no definite D call. This TCR was sampled from a girl under 18 with multiple sclerosis. The CDR3 DNA reads TGCAGCGTTGATCACAAGAACTATGGCTACACCTTC. Its translation is CSVDHKNYGYTF.